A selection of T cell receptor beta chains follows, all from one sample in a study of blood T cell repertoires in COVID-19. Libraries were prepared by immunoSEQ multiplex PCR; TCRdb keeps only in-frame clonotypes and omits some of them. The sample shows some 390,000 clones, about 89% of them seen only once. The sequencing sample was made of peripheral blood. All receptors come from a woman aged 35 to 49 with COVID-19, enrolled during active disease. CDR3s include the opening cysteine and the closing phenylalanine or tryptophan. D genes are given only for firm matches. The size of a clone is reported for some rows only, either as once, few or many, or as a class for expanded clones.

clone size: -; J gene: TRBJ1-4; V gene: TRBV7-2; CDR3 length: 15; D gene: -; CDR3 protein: CASSPQTATNEKLFF; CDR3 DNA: TGTGCCAGCAGCCCCCAAACTGCAACTAATGAAAAACTGTTTTTT
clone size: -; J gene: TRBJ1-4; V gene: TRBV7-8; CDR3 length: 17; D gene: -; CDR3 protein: CASSALSQGMANEKLFF; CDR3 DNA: TGTGCCAGCAGCGCGTTATCTCAGGGTATGGCTAATGAAAAACTGTTTTTT
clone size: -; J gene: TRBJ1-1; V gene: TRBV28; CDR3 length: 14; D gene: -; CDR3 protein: CASSPLRGNTEAFF; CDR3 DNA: TGTGCCAGCAGTCCCCTCCGGGGGAACACTGAAGCTTTCTTT
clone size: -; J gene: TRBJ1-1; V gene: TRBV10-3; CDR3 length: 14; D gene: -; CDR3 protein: CAISDRGSGTEAFF; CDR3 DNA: TGTGCCATCAGTGACAGGGGATCGGGCACTGAAGCTTTCTTT
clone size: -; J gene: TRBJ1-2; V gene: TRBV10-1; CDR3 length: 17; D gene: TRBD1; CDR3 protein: CASSEGRTGVSNYGYTF; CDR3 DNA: TGCGCCAGCAGTGAGGGCCGGACAGGGGTCTCTAACTATGGCTACACCTTC
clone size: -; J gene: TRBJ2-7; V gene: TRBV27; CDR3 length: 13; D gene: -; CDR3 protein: CASSPDSSYEQYF; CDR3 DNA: TGTGCCAGCAGCCCTGACTCCTCCTACGAGCAGTACTTC
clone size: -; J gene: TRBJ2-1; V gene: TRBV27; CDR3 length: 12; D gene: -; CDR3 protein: CASSPVPKPQFF; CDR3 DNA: TGTGCCAGCAGTCCTGTCCCAAAGCCGCAGTTCTTC
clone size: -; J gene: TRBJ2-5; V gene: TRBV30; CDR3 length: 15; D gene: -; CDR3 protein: CAWSVHAALQETQYF; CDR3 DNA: TGTGCCTGGAGTGTCCATGCGGCTCTCCAAGAGACCCAGTACTTC
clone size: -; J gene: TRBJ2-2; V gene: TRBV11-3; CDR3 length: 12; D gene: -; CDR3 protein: CASSSGTGELFF; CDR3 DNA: TGTGCCAGCAGCTCCGGGACCGGGGAGCTGTTTTTT
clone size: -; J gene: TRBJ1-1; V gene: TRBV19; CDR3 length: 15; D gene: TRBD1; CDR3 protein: CASSTPGDRGFLAFF; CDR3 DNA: TGTGCCAGTAGTACCCCCGGGGACAGGGGGTTTTTGGCTTTCTTT
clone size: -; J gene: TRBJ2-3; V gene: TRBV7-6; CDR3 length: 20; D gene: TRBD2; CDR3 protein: CASSLGLRTRLAGDTDTQYF; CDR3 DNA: TGTGCCAGCAGCTTAGGTCTCAGAACAAGACTAGCGGGGGACACAGATACGCAGTATTTT
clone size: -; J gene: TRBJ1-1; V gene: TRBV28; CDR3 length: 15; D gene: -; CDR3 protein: CASSPNQGRRTEAFF; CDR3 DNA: TGTGCCAGCAGTCCGAACCAGGGGAGAAGAACTGAAGCTTTCTTT
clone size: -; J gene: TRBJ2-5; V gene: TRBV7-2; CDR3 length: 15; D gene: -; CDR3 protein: CASSLEKSGLGTQYF; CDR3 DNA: TGTGCCAGCAGCTTAGAGAAGAGCGGCCTGGGGACCCAGTACTTC
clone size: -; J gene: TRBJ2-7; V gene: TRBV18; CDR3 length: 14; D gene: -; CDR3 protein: CASSPPNSNYEQYF; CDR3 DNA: TGTGCCAGCTCACCACCGAACAGTAACTACGAGCAGTACTTC
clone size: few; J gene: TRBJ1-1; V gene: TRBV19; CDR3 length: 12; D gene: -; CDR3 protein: CASIGGGTEAFF; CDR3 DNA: TGTGCCAGTATTGGGGGCGGCACTGAAGCTTTCTTT
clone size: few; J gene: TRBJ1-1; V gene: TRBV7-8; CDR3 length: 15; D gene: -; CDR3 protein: CASSPFARVGTEAFF; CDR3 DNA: TGTGCCAGCAGCCCATTCGCCAGGGTCGGGACTGAAGCTTTCTTT